These 13 T cell receptor beta chains came from one sample sequenced in a study of blood T cell repertoires in COVID-19. Method: immunoSEQ multiplex PCR; TCRdb's copy keeps in-frame clones and lacks some. The repertoire includes approximately 170,000 clones, less than 90% of them detected once, and roughly 7.3% sits in the top ten. Material: PBMCs or T cells enriched from blood (not recorded which). Receptors originate from a woman between 50 and 59 years old who had recovered from COVID-19.

CDR3 in amino acids: CASSRRQGVRETEAFF. The CDR3 nucleotides are TGTGCCAGCAGCCGCAGACAGGGAGTGAGGGAAACTGAAGCTTTCTTT. The gene calls are TRBV3-1 (or the pseudogene TRBV3-2) and TRBJ1-1; 7 positions match TRBD1. Germline V lookup: CDR1 LGHDT, CDR2 YNNKEL (reference sequence). Trimming cost V 4 bases and J 5 bases; bases outside gene matches: 13. This CDR3 comprises 16 residues.

The genes are TRBV28 and TRBJ2-1; perhaps TRBD2 as D (5 bases). This CDR3 comprises 12 residues. V lost 4 bases, J lost 15 bases, and 16 bases lay in between. Germline CDR1 MDHEN, CDR2 SYDVKM. CDR3 in DNA: TGTGCCAGCAGTTCGGGAACGGGATTGCTGTTCTTC. This encodes CASSSGTGLLFF. The full variable domain, in which reference TRBV28 and TRBJ2-1 provide the parts outside the CDR3, is DVKVTQSSRYLVKRTGEKVFLECVQDMDHENMFWYRQDPGLGLRLIYFSYDVKMKEKGDIPEGYSVSREKKERFSLILESASTNQTSMYLCASSSGTGLLFFGPGTRLTVL.

The chain couples TRBV7-6 to TRBJ1-3, with 7 bases fitting TRBD1. The germline gives CDR1 SGHVS, CDR2 FNYEAQ. CDR3 length: 15 amino acids. V was pared by 4 bases and J by 2 bases, with 5 bases of the junction left unmatched. The DNA for the CDR3 is TGTGCCAGCAGCTCCGACAGGGTCCCTGGAAACACCATATATTTT. This sequence encodes CASSSDRVPGNTIYF.

The chain uses TRBV7-2 and TRBJ1-5; the D gene is possibly TRBD1 (6 bases). The CDR3 is 14 amino acids. The germline CDR1 and CDR2 sequences are SGHTA and FQGNSA. Trimming removed 4 bases at V and 3 bases at J, with 10 bases between. DNA for the CDR3: TGTGCCAGCAGCTCTGGGACAATCAATCAGCCCCAGCATTTT. Its protein product is CASSSGTINQPQHF.

This chain uses TRBV27 with TRBJ2-2, with TRBD2 matching 9 bases. CDR1 and CDR2 (germline): MNHEY, SMNVEV (reference sequence). The V and J ends lost 2 bases and 1 base, in that order; junction bases with no gene match: 5. The CDR3 has 17 residues. The CDR3 is CASSLLGLAENTGELFF. The CDR3 bases are TGTGCCAGCAGTTTACTGGGACTAGCTGAGAACACCGGGGAGCTGTTTTTT.

V gene TRBV9 combines with J gene TRBJ2-3; TRBD2 aligns across 9 bases. Trimming at V came to 0 bases and at J to 2 bases, leaving 1 base not matched to a gene. The germline gives CDR1 SGDLS, CDR2 YYNGEE. The CDR3 totals 15 residues. CDR3 protein: CASSVASGVTDTQYF. The CDR3 DNA follows: TGTGCCAGCAGCGTAGCTAGCGGGGTCACAGATACGCAGTATTTT.

The V call is TRBV27, the J call TRBJ1-2; D is possibly TRBD1 (5 bases). The V end lost 6 bases, the J end lost 8 bases, and 19 bases lay between the germline ends. The CDR3 runs 14 residues. In germline, CDR1 is MNHEY, CDR2 SMNVEV (reference sequence). CDR3 in DNA: TGTGCCAGCAGCCTCTGGGAGGGACTAGGAGGCTACACCTTC. Amino acids: CASSLWEGLGGYTF.

The genes are TRBV5-1 and TRBJ2-7; 7 bases fit TRBD1. CDR1 and CDR2 from the germline V gene are SGHRS and YFSETQ. This CDR3 contains 14 residues. The V segment lost 4 bases and the J segment 6 bases; nucleotides outside the gene matches: 10. As DNA, the CDR3 is TGCGCCAGCAGCGGAACAGGGGAAGGTCTCGAGCAGTACTTC. Translating gives CASSGTGEGLEQYF.

V is TRBV6-6 and J is TRBJ2-7; 10 bases line up with TRBD1. Looked up from germline, CDR1 is MNHNY and CDR2 is SVGAGI (reference sequence). V shed 4 bases and J 3 bases; nucleotides not matched to a gene: 6. The CDR3 runs to 15 residues. This CDR3 is CASSSGGTGDYEQYF. In DNA, the CDR3 is TGTGCCAGCAGTTCGGGGGGGACAGGGGACTACGAGCAGTACTTC.

J is TRBJ2-2 and V is TRBV24-1; D is perhaps TRBD2 (6 bases). V shed 3 bases and J shed 5 bases, with 6 bases lying between them. CDR1 is KGHDR, CDR2 SFDVKD, per germline. This CDR3 contains 13 residues. The CDR3 loop is CATSDAGTGELFF. The CDR3 region has the DNA TGTGCCACCAGTGATGCGGGGACCGGGGAGCTGTTTTTT.

The V gene is TRBV2, the J gene TRBJ2-1; the D is unclear. Trimming left V 7 bases short and J 0 bases short, with 13 bases between. The CDR3 contains 15 residues. Germline V lookup: CDR1 SNHLY, CDR2 FYNNEI. In DNA form, the CDR3 reads TGTGCCAGCAAATGGCAGATAAGCTCCTACAATGAGCAGTTCTTC. Amino acids: CASKWQISSYNEQFF.

The chain has TRBV7-2 and TRBJ2-7; D remains ambiguous. The CDR3 has 15 amino acids. Trimming shortened V by 0 bases and J by 3 bases, and 12 bases separated the two germline ends. CDR1 and CDR2 (germline): SGHTA, FQGNSA. The DNA of the CDR3 is TGTGCCAGCAGCTTAGCCAGCGTTCAAGGCTACGAGCAGTACTTC. Amino acid sequence: CASSLASVQGYEQYF.

The chain recombines TRBV3-1 (or the pseudogene TRBV3-2) with TRBJ2-2; D possibly corresponds to TRBD1 (5 bases). Trimming left V 0 bases short and J 3 bases short, with 14 bases between. This CDR3 comprises 17 residues. The V gene's germline CDR1 is LGHDT and CDR2 YNNKEL (reference sequence). CDR3 loop: CASSQEVGRVDTGELFF. The CDR3 coding sequence is TGTGCCAGCAGCCAAGAAGTCGGCAGGGTCGACACCGGGGAGCTGTTTTTT.